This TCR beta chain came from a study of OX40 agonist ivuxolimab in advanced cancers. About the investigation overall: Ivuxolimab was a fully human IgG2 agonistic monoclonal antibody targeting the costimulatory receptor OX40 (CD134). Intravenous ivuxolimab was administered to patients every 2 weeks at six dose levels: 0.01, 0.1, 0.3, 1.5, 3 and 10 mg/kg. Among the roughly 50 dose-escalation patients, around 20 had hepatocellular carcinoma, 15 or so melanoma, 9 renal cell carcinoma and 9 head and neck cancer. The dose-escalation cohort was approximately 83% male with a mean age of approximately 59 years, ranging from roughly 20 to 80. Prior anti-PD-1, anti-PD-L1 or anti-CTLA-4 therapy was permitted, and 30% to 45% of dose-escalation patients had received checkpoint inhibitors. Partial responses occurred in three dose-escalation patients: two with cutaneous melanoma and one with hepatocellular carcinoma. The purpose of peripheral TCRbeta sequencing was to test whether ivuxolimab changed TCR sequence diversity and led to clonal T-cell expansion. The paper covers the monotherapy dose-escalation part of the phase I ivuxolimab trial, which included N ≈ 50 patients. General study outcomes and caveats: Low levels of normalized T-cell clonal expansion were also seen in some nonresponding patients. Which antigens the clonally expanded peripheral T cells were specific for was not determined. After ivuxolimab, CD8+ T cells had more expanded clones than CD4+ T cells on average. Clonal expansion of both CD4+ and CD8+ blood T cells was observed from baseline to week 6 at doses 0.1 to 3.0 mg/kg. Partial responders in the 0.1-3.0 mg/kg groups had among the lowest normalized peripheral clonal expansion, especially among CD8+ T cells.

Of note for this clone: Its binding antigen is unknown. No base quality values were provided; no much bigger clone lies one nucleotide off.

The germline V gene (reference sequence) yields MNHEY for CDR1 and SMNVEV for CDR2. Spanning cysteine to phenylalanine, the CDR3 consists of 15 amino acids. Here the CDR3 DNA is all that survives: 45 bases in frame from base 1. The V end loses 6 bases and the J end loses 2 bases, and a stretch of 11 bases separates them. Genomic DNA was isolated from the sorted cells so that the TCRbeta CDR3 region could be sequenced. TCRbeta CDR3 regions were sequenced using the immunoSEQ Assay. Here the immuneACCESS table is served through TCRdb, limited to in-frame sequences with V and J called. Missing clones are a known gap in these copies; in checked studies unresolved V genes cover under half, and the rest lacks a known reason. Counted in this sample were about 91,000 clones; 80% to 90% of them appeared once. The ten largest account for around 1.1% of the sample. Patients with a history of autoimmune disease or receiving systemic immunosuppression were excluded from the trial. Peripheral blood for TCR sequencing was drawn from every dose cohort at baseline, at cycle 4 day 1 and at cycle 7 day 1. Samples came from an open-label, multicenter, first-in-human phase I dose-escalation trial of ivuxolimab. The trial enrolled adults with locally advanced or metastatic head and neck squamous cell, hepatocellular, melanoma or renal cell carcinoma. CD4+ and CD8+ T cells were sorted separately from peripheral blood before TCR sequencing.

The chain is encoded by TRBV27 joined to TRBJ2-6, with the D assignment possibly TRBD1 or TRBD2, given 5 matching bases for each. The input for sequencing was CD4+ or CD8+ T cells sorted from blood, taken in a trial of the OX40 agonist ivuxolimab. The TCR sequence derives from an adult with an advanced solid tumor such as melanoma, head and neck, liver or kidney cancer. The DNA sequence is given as TGTGCCAGCAGGAGGGGATCCGCTGGGGCCAACGTCCTGACTTTC. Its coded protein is CASRRGSAGANVLTF. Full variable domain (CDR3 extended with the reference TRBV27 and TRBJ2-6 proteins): EAQVTQNPRYLITVTGKKLTVTCSQNMNHEYMSWYRQDPGLGLRQIYYSMNVEVTDKGDVPEGYKVSRKEKRNFPLILESPSPNQTSLYFCASRRGSAGANVLTFGAGSRLTVL.